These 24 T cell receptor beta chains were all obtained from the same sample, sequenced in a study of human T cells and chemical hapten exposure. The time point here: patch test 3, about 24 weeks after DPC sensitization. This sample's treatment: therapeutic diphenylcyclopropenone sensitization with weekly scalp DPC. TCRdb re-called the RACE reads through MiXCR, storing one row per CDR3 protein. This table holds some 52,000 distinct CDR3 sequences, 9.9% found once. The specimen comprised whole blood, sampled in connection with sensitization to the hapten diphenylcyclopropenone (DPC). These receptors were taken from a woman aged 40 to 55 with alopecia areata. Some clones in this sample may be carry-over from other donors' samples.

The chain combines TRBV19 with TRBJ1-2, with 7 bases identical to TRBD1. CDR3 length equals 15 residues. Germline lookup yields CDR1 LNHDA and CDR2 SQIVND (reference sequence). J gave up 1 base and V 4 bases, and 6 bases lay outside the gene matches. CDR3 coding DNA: TGTGCCAGTAGTACCGAGACAGGGAATAACTATGGCTACACCTTC. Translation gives CASSTETGNNYGYTF.

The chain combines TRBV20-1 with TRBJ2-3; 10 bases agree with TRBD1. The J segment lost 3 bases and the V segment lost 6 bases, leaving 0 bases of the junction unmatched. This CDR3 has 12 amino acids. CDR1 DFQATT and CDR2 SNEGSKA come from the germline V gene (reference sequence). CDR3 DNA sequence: TGCAGTGCGGACAGGGGGACAGATACGCAGTATTTT. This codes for CSADRGTDTQYF.

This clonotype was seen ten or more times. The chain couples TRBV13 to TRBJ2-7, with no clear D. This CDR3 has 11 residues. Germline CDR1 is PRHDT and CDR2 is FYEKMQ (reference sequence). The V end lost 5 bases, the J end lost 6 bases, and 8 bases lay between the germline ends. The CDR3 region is CASSMGSEQYF. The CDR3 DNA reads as TGTGCCAGCAGCATGGGTTCCGAGCAGTACTTC. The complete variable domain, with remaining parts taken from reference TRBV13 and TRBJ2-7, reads AAGVIQSPRHLIKEKRETATLKCYPIPRHDTVYWYQQGPGQDPQFLISFYEKMQSDKGSIPDRFSAQQFSDYHSELNMSSLELGDSALYFCASSMGSEQYFGPGTRLTVT.

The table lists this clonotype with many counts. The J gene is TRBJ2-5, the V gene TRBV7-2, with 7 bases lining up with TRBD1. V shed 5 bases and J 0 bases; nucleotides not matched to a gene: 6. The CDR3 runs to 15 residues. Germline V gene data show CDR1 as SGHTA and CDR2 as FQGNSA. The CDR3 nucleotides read TGTGCCAGCAGCCCCCAGACAGGGTACCAAGAGACCCAGTACTTC. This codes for CASSPQTGYQETQYF.

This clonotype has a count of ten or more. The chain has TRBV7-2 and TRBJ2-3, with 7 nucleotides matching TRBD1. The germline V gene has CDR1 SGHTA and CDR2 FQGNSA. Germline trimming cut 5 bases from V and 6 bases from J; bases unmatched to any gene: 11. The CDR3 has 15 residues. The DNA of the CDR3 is TGTGCCAGCAGCCCTTCGACAGGGAGTAGGGATACGCAGTATTTT. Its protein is CASSPSTGSRDTQYF.

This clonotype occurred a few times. The CDR3 spells CASSLWDSYEQYF. CDR3 sequence (DNA): TGCGCCAGCAGCTTGTGGGACAGCTACGAGCAGTACTTC. The chain recombines TRBV5-1 with TRBJ2-7, with 7 bases lining up with TRBD1. The germline CDR1 and CDR2 sequences are SGHRS and YFSETQ. Unmatched junction bases numbered 1, after V lost 1 base and J lost 3 bases. There are 13 residues in the CDR3. The full variable domain, its missing parts supplied by reference TRBV5-1 and TRBJ2-7, is KAGVTQTPRYLIKTRGQQVTLSCSPISGHRSVSWYQQTPGQGLQFLFEYFSETQRNKGNFPGRFSGRQFSNSRSEMNVSTLELGDSALYLCASSLWDSYEQYFGPGTRLTVT.

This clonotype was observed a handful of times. In nucleotides, the CDR3 is TGTGCCAGCAGTGGGGGAGGCGGCTACACCTTC. Its translation: CASSGGGGYTF. The chain combines TRBV6-4 with TRBJ1-2; D is unclear. The CDR3 is 11 residues long. Germline loops: CDR1 MRHNA, CDR2 SNTAGT. V was cut by 4 bases and J by 8 bases, with 8 bases left in between.

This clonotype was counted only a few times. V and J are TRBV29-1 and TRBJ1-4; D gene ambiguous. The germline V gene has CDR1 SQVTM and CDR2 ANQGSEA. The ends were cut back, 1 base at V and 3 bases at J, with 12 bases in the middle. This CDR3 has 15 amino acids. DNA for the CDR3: TGCAGCGTTGAAGGGGAGGGCAGAGCTAATGAAAAACTGTTTTTT. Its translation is CSVEGEGRANEKLFF.

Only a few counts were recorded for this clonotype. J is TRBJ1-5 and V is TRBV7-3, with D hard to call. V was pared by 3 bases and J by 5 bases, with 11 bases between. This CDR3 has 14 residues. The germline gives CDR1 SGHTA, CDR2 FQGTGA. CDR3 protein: CASSLILRDQPQHF. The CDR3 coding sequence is TGTGCCAGCAGCTTGATTTTACGAGATCAGCCCCAGCATTTT. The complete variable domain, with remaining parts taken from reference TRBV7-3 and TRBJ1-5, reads GAGVSQTPSNKVTEKGKYVELRCDPISGHTALYWYRQSLGQGPEFLIYFQGTGAADDSGLPNDRFFAVRPEGSVSTLKIQRTERGDSAVYLCASSLILRDQPQHFGDGTRLSIL.

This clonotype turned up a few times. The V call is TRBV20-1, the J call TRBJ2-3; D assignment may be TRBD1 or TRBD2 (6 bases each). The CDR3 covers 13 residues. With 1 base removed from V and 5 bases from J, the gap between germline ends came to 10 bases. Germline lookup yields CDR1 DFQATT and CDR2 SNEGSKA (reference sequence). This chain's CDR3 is CSARGGAGDTQYF. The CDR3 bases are TGCAGTGCTAGAGGGGGGGCAGGAGATACGCAGTATTTT.

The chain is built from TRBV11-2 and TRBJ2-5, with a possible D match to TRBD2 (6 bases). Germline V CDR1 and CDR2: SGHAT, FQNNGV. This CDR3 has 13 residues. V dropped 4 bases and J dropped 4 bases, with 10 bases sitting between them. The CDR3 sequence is CASSSGLSETQYF. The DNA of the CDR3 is TGTGCCAGCAGCTCGGGACTCTCAGAGACCCAGTACTTC.

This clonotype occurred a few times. The CDR3 DNA is TGCAGCGTTACCTGGGAAGGAGGGCCGGTCTACGAGCAGTACTTC. This translates into CSVTWEGGPVYEQYF. This chain joins TRBV29-1 and TRBJ2-7, with D possibly matching TRBD2 (6 bases). The germline V and J ends were trimmed by 5 bases and 3 bases, with 20 bases remaining between them. Germline V gives CDR1 SQVTM, CDR2 ANQGSEA. This CDR3 has 15 residues.

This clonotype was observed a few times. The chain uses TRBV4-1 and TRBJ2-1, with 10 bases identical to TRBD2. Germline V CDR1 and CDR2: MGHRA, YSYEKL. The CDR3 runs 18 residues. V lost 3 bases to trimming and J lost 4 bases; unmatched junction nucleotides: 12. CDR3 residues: CASSQGGFGLAEYNEQFF. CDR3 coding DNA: TGCGCCAGCAGCCAGGGGGGGTTTGGACTAGCGGAATACAATGAGCAGTTCTTC.

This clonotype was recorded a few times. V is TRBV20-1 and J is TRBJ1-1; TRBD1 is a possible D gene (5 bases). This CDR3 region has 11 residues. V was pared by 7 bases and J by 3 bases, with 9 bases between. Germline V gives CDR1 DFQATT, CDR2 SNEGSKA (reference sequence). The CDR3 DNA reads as TGCAGTGGGACGGGGCACACTGAAGCTTTCTTT. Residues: CSGTGHTEAFF.

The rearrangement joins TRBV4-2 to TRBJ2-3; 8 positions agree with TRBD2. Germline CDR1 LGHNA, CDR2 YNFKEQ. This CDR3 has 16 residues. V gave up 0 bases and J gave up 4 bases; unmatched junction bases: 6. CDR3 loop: CASSQDGGGPPDTQYF. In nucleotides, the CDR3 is TGTGCCAGCAGCCAAGACGGCGGGGGGCCCCCAGATACGCAGTATTTT.

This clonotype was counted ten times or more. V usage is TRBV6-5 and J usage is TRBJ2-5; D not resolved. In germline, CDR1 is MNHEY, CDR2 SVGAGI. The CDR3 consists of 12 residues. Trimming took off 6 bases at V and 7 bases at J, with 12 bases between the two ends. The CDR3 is CASRQGPGTQYF. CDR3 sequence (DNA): TGTGCCAGCAGACAAGGTCCGGGGACCCAGTACTTC.

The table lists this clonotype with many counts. The chain's CDR3 is CASSLPGTGGVYGYTF. In nucleotides, the CDR3 is TGTGCCAGCAGCTTGCCCGGGACAGGGGGCGTCTATGGCTACACCTTC. The chain joins TRBV5-4 to TRBJ1-2, with TRBD1 matching 12 bases. V was clipped by 1 base and J by 4 bases; unmatched bases: 5. CDR1 SGHNT and CDR2 YYREEE come from the germline V gene (reference sequence). This CDR3 comprises 16 residues.

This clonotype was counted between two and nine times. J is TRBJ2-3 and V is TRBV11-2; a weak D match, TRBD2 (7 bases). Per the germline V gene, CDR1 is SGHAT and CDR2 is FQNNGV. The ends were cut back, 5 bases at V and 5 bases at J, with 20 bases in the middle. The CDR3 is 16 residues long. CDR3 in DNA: TGTGCCAGCAGCGCAACCAACGGGGGGCTTGAAGATACGCAGTATTTT. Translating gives CASSATNGGLEDTQYF.

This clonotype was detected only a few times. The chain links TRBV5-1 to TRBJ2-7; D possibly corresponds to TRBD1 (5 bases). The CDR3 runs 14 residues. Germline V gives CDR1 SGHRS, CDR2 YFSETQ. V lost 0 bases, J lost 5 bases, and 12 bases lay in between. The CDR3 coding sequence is TGCGCCAGCAGCTTGGCGGACAACTTCCACGAGCAGTACTTC. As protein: CASSLADNFHEQYF.

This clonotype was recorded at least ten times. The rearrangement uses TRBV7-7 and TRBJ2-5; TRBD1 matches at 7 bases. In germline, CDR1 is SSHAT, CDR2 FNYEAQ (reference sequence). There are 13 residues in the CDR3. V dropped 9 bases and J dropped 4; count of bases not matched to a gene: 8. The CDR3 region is CASTSGGRETQYF. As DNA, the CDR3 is TGTGCCAGTACATCAGGGGGACGAGAGACCCAGTACTTC. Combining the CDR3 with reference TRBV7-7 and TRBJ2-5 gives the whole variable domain GAGVSQSPRYKVTKRGQDVTLRCDPISSHATLYWYQQALGQGPEFLTYFNYEAQPDKSGLPSDRFSAERPEGSISTLTIQRTEQRDSAMYRCASTSGGRETQYFGPGTRLLVL.

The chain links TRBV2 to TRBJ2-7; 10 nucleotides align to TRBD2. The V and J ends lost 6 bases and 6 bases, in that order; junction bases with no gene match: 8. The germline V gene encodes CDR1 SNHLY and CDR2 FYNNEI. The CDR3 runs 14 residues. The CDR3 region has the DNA TGTGCCAGCAGCCAACTAGCGGGGCAGGGCGAGCAGTACTTC. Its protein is CASSQLAGQGEQYF.

The CDR3 region is CASSLRTFTDTQYF. CDR3 DNA sequence: TGTGCCAGCAGCTTACGGACCTTTACAGATACGCAGTATTTT. The V and J genes are TRBV7-6 and TRBJ2-3; D gene unclear. The CDR3 length is 14 residues. Germline V gives CDR1 SGHVS, CDR2 FNYEAQ. V gave up 2 bases and J gave up 3 bases, with 9 bases separating them.

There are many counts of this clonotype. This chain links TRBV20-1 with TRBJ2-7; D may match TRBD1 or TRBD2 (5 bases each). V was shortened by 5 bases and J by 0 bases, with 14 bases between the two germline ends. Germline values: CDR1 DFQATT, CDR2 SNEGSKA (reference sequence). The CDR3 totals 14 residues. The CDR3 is CSAPSLGVSYEQYF. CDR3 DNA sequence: TGCAGTGCTCCCTCACTAGGGGTCTCCTACGAGCAGTACTTC.

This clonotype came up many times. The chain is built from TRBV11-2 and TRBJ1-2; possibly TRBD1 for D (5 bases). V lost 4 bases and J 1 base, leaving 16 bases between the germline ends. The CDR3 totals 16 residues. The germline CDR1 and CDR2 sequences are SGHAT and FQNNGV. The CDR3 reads CASSYIPGTYNYGYTF. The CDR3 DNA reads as TGTGCCAGCAGCTACATCCCCGGGACCTATAACTATGGCTACACCTTC.